These 3 T cell receptor beta chains were sequenced from one sample in a study of T cell responses to AZD1222 COVID-19 vaccine. Sequenced by immunoSEQ multiplex PCR; TCRdb stores in-frame clones only, minus some. The data contain 120,000 or so clones, just over 90% of them singletons. The sequencing here drew on peripheral blood, taken on day 0 of AZD1222 vaccination. The receptors come from an adult in good health.

J is TRBJ2-1 and V is TRBV5-6; D possibly matches TRBD1 or TRBD2 (6 bases each). CDR1 and CDR2 from the germline V gene are SGHDT and YYEEEE. V lost 3 bases and J lost 11, with 15 bases in between. CDR3 length: 13 residues. This CDR3 is CASSSKGGNKQFF. CDR3 nucleotide sequence: TGTGCCAGCAGCTCCAAGGGGGGAAATAAGCAGTTCTTC.

V gene TRBV2 combines with J gene TRBJ1-1; no clear D gene. V gave up 4 bases and J gave up 0 bases, with 6 bases separating them. The CDR3 is made up of 13 amino acids. Germline CDR1 SNHLY, CDR2 FYNNEI. The DNA for the CDR3 is TGTGCCAGCAGTGTCTTGATGAACACTGAAGCTTTCTTT. The encoded protein is CASSVLMNTEAFF.

A single count supports this clone. The chain recombines TRBV5-1 with TRBJ1-1; no clear D gene. Per germline, CDR1 SGHRS and CDR2 YFSETQ. Trimming left V 0 bases short and J 10 bases short, with 16 bases between. This CDR3 spans 14 amino acids. The CDR3 sequence: CASSLGAGSPGAFF. The CDR3 DNA reads TGCGCCAGCAGCTTGGGGGCCGGGTCCCCGGGAGCTTTCTTT.